Presented here are 28 T cell receptor beta chains from one specimen sequenced in a study of molecular identifiers for immune sequencing clone quantification. A single record per CDR3 protein comes from TCRdb applying MiXCR to the PCR reads. Here the sample spans over 85,000 distinct CDR3 sequences, about 35% being singletons. The source material was naive CD8+ T cells from blood, with Jurkat cell RNA spiked in. Subset in this sample: FACS-sorted CD8+CD4-CCR7+CD45RA+ naive T cells. Source of these receptors: a human donor in good health. Some libraries in this study had Jurkat cell RNA spiked in.

With respect to this clonotype: Relative to the germline gene, one junction end is altered; a read error may explain this. The chain carries TRBV27 and TRBJ2-2; 7 bases agree with TRBD1. The CDR3 runs 13 residues. In germline, CDR1 is MNHEY, CDR2 SMNVEV (reference sequence). CDR3 sequence (DNA): TGTGCCAGCAGTTTAAGGGGGCCCGGGGAGCTGTCTTTT. As protein: CASSLRGPGELSF.

This clonotype came up a few times. The chain has TRBV11-2 and TRBJ2-7, with D possibly being TRBD1 (5 bases). Germline CDR1 reads SGHAT; CDR2 reads FQNNGV. CDR3 length: 12 residues. Trimming took 6 bases from V and 3 from J, leaving 9 bases between them. The CDR3 sequence: CASRPGIYEQYF. The CDR3 DNA sequence: TGTGCCAGCAGGCCAGGGATCTACGAGCAGTACTTC.

CDR3 loop: CASSYEGARPNYGYTF. CDR3 bases: TGTGCCAGCAGTTACGAGGGGGCGAGACCTAACTATGGCTACACCTTC. J is TRBJ1-2 and V is TRBV6-2 or TRBV6-3; 7 nucleotides match TRBD1. The germline V gene encodes CDR1 MNHEY and CDR2 SVGEGT. The junction had 6 bases not matched to a gene; V was cut back by 2 bases and J by 0 bases. This CDR3 spans 16 amino acids.

The sample holds many counts of this clonotype. The chain joins TRBV25-1 to TRBJ2-1; D remains ambiguous. The germline CDR1 and CDR2 sequences are MGHDK and SYGVNS. Between the trimmed V and J ends, which lost 6 bases and 6 bases, there was a span of 9 bases. This CDR3 has 12 residues. The CDR3 here is CASRIGGNEQFF. Here the CDR3 DNA reads TGTGCCAGCAGGATAGGTGGCAATGAGCAGTTCTTC.

This rearrangement joins TRBV28 to TRBJ2-1, with 8 nucleotides matching TRBD2. The CDR3 totals 15 residues. With 3 bases clipped from V and 7 bases from J, the junction kept 8 bases outside the gene matches. The germline CDR1 and CDR2 sequences are MDHEN and SYDVKM. CDR3 DNA sequence: TGTGCCAGCAGTTTGCCCCGGGAGGGTGGGAATGAGCAGTTCTTC. This encodes CASSLPREGGNEQFF.

Note on this clonotype: At one boundary the junction diverges from the germline segment, which might be a read error. This chain uses TRBV6-5 with TRBJ1-3; no reliable D call. The CDR3 spans 15 residues. Germline assignment: CDR1 MNHEY and CDR2 SVGAGI. CDR3 amino acids: CACSYSDHSGNTIYF. CDR3 bases: TGTGCCTGCAGTTACTCGGACCACTCTGGAAACACCATATATTTT.

At least ten counts were recorded for this clonotype. This chain joins TRBV6-1 and TRBJ2-4; D call uncertain. CDR3 size: 13 residues. The V gene lost 4 bases and the J gene lost 4 bases, with 8 bases spanning the gap. Germline CDR1 MNHNS, CDR2 SASEGT. The CDR3 loop is CASSGVAKNIQYF. In DNA, the CDR3 is TGTGCCAGCAGTGGGGTGGCAAAAAACATTCAGTACTTC.

There are a few counts of this clonotype. V gene TRBV24-1 combines with J gene TRBJ2-2; the match to TRBD2 covers 12 bases. The J segment lost 6 bases and the V segment lost 1 base, leaving 14 bases of the junction unmatched. The CDR3 loop spans 20 amino acids. Germline CDR1 reads KGHDR; CDR2 reads SFDVKD. This CDR3 reads CATSDFRLTTPSGRAGELFF. CDR3 DNA sequence: TGTGCCACCAGTGATTTCCGTCTCACCACTCCTAGCGGGAGGGCCGGGGAGCTGTTTTTT.

Details on this clonotype: Being one base from a much bigger clone, this may be a read error. J is TRBJ2-7 and V is TRBV28, with 8 bases that match TRBD2. The germline V gene has CDR1 MDHEN and CDR2 SYDVKM. V lost 2 bases to trimming and J lost 6 bases; unmatched junction nucleotides: 6. There are 14 residues in the CDR3. Here the CDR3 DNA reads TGTGCCAGCAGTTTAGTCGGGAGGGCCCTCGAGCAGTACTTC. Translating gives CASSLVGRALEQYF.

The J gene is TRBJ2-6, the V gene TRBV6-5; D unclear. The V gene lost 5 bases and the J gene lost 5 bases, with 10 bases spanning the gap. Germline V gene sequence: CDR1 MNHEY, CDR2 SVGAGI. CDR3 size: 14 residues. CDR3 nucleotide sequence: TGTGCCAGCAGTAACACAGAGAGGGCCAACGTCCTGACTTTC. It translates to CASSNTERANVLTF.

This clonotype appeared once. The chain links TRBV20-1 to TRBJ1-6, with D maybe TRBD1 (5 bases). CDR1 and CDR2 (germline): DFQATT, SNEGSKA (reference sequence). Trimming took 6 bases from V and 13 from J, leaving 19 bases between them. CDR3 length equals 13 residues. The CDR3 here is CSALGRGTSPLHF. The DNA of the CDR3 is TGCAGTGCCCTAGGGCGGGGGACTTCTCCCCTCCACTTT.

This clonotype showed up many times. The chain recombines TRBV7-8 with TRBJ2-7; 11 nucleotides match TRBD1. The CDR3 sequence is 14 residues long. J gave up 6 bases and V 6 bases, and 7 bases lay outside the gene matches. CDR1 and CDR2 from the germline V gene are SGHVS and FQNEAQ. CDR3 DNA: TGTGCCAGCAGGAGCCGGGACAGGGGGTTCGAGCAGTACTTC. Translating it yields CASRSRDRGFEQYF.

In this sample, this clonotype turned up once. A junction end diverges from the germline sequence, so it may reflect a read error. The chain is built from TRBV4-1 and TRBJ2-3, with TRBD2 matching 9 bases. Germline assignment: CDR1 MGHRA and CDR2 YSYEKL. The CDR3 sequence is 16 residues long. The CDR3 region has the DNA TGCGCCCGCAGCTATGTAGCGGGGGAGAGCACAGATACGCAGTATTTT. Amino acids: CARSYVAGESTDTQYF.

A remark on this clonotype: One base away lies a much larger clone, so this may be a sequencing read error. The CDR3 sequence is CASSWTGLATDTQNF. For the CDR3, the DNA is TGTGCCAGCAGCTGGACGGGTTTGGCGACAGATACGCAGAATTTT. This rearrangement joins TRBV2 to TRBJ2-3, with D tentatively TRBD1 (5 bases). This CDR3 is 15 amino acids long. Germline lookup yields CDR1 SNHLY and CDR2 FYNNEI.

In regard to this clonotype: One base away lies a much larger clone, so this may be a sequencing read error. The V gene is TRBV6-5, the J gene TRBJ1-5; tentative D call: TRBD1 (6 bases). Germline V gives CDR1 MNHEY, CDR2 SVGAGI. The CDR3 is made up of 13 amino acids. This CDR3 is CASSYGGNQSQHF. The CDR3 DNA follows: TGTGCCAGCAGTTACGGGGGCAATCAGTCCCAGCATTTT.

This clonotype has a handful of counts. The chain is built from TRBV4-1 and TRBJ1-2; 7 bases fit TRBD1. With V trimmed by 1 base and J by 5 bases, 7 bases remained unmatched. In germline, CDR1 is MGHRA, CDR2 YSYEKL. The CDR3 spans 15 residues. The CDR3 region has the DNA TGCGCCAGCAGCCAAGGGGAAGGGGGCCGATATGGCTACACCTTC. It encodes CASSQGEGGRYGYTF.

This clonotype was detected a few times. An end of the junction does not agree with germline; a read error may underlie this. CDR3 region: CASSMIPGADTPYF. DNA for the CDR3: TGTGCCAGTAGTATGATCCCCGGCGCAGATACGCCGTATTTT. This rearrangement joins TRBV19 to TRBJ2-3, with D hard to call. The CDR3 loop spans 14 amino acids. Per germline, CDR1 LNHDA and CDR2 SQIVND (reference sequence). Complete variable domain (other parts from reference TRBV19 and TRBJ2-3): DGGITQSPKYLFRKEGQNVTLSCEQNLNHDAMYWYRQDPGQGLRLIYYSQIVNDFQKGDIAEGYSVSREKKESFPLTVTSAQKNPTAFYLCASSMIPGADTPYFGPGTRLTVL.

Comment on this clonotype: A read error may be the cause here, since a much bigger clone is one base away. The chain combines TRBV7-9 with TRBJ2-3; TRBD1 might be the D (6 bases). The CDR3 has 15 amino acids. From germline, CDR1 is SEHNR and CDR2 FQNEAQ (reference sequence). This chain's CDR3 is CASGLEGDLTDTQYF. In DNA form, the CDR3 reads TGTGCCAGCGGCTTAGAGGGGGACCTCACAGATACGCAGTATTTT. The variable domain in full, completed from reference TRBV7-9 and TRBJ2-3, reads DTGVSQNPRHKITKRGQNVTFRCDPISEHNRLYWYRQTLGQGPEFLTYFQNEAQLEKSRLLSDRFSAERPKGSFSTLEIQRTEQGDSAMYLCASGLEGDLTDTQYFGPGTRLTVL.

This clonotype has only a few counts. This rearrangement joins TRBV20-1 to TRBJ2-3; TRBD2 aligns across 8 bases. Losses at the gene ends were 0 bases for V and 0 bases for J; bases not matched to a gene: 8. Germline CDR1 reads DFQATT; CDR2 reads SNEGSKA (reference sequence). The CDR3 runs 17 residues. CDR3 residues: CSAREPGTRPSTDTQYF. The CDR3, as DNA: TGCAGTGCTAGAGAGCCAGGGACTAGGCCTAGCACAGATACGCAGTATTTT.

The V and J genes are TRBV6-2 or TRBV6-3 and TRBJ1-1; the D is unclear. The germline V and J ends were trimmed by 0 bases and 3 bases, with 5 bases remaining between them. Germline assignment: CDR1 MNHEY and CDR2 SVGEGT. The CDR3 contains 13 residues. The CDR3 spells CASSYSVYTEAFF. For the CDR3, the DNA is TGTGCCAGCAGTTACTCGGTTTACACTGAAGCTTTCTTT.

This clonotype was seen once. The V call is TRBV7-8, the J call TRBJ2-3; D remains ambiguous. Trimming shortened V by 6 bases and J by 3 bases, and 16 bases separated the two germline ends. This CDR3 comprises 15 residues. Germline V lookup: CDR1 SGHVS, CDR2 FQNEAQ. CDR3 region: CASRPQPPPTDTQYF. The CDR3, as DNA: TGTGCCAGCAGACCCCAACCGCCCCCGACAGATACGCAGTATTTT.

In the case of this clonotype: A read error may explain this, as a much larger clone is one base away. The genes are TRBV29-1 and TRBJ2-5, with D hard to call. Trimming took off 3 bases at V and 0 bases at J, with 8 bases between the two ends. There are 13 residues in the CDR3. The germline V gene encodes CDR1 SQVTM and CDR2 ANQGSEA. The CDR3 sequence: CSVEGRNQETQYF. The CDR3, as DNA: TGCAGCGTTGAGGGCAGAAACCAAGAGACCCAGTACTTC.

This clonotype has at least ten counts. V is TRBV6-5 and J is TRBJ2-5; perhaps D is TRBD1 or TRBD2 (6 bases each). V lost 6 bases and J lost 1, with 15 bases in between. Germline V gene data show CDR1 as MNHEY and CDR2 as SVGAGI. The CDR3 runs to 15 residues. The CDR3 here is CASSKFGGFQETQYF. CDR3 sequence (DNA): TGTGCCAGCAGCAAATTCGGGGGCTTCCAAGAGACCCAGTACTTC.

This sequence joins TRBV12-3 or TRBV12-4 and TRBJ2-3; no clear D gene. The germline V and J ends were trimmed by 6 bases and 2 bases, with 18 bases remaining between them. The CDR3 runs to 16 residues. The CDR3 region has the DNA TGTGCCAGCAGCTTCTTCTGGACGGACCCCACAGATACGCAGTATTTT. It specifies CASSFFWTDPTDTQYF.

This chain links TRBV7-9 with TRBJ1-2, with D unclear. The germline V gene encodes CDR1 SEHNR and CDR2 FQNEAQ (reference sequence). V was shortened by 9 bases and J by 1 base, with 24 bases between the two germline ends. The length of the CDR3 is 17 residues. DNA for the CDR3: TGTGCCAGTTTAGAATATGGGAGAGACACGCTTAACTATGGCTACACCTTC. Encoded protein: CASLEYGRDTLNYGYTF.

V gene TRBV29-1 combines with J gene TRBJ2-7; 12 bases line up with TRBD2. Germline V gene data show CDR1 as SQVTM and CDR2 as ANQGSEA. The CDR3 loop spans 14 amino acids. V gave up 7 bases and J gave up 3 bases; unmatched junction bases: 7. The CDR3 DNA is TGCAGCGCCACAGAGACTAGCGGGGGCTACGAGCAGTACTTC. Protein sequence: CSATETSGGYEQYF.

The chain uses TRBV28 and TRBJ2-1; 7 nucleotides match TRBD2. This CDR3 comprises 15 residues. V was pared by 4 bases and J by 4 bases, with 7 bases of the junction left unmatched. Per germline, CDR1 MDHEN and CDR2 SYDVKM. CDR3 nucleotides: TGTGCCAGCAGTTATTCTAGCGGAGGGTACAATGAGCAGTTCTTC. It encodes CASSYSSGGYNEQFF.

With respect to this clonotype: This likely comes from a read error, as the CDR3 has no conserved phenylalanine or tryptophan at its end. J is TRBJ2-6 and V is TRBV3-1, with no clear D. The CDR3 runs 13 residues. Trimming removed 6 bases at V and 2 bases at J, with 5 bases between. In germline, CDR1 is LGHDT, CDR2 YNNKEL (reference sequence). The CDR3 DNA sequence: TGTGCCAGCAGTTCCCCTGGGGCCAACGTCCTGACTTAC. As protein: CASSSPGANVLTY.